One sample yielded the 8 T cell receptor beta chains listed below, sequenced in a study of tumor-infiltrating lymphocytes in primary liver carcinoma. Constant-region priming of roughly 0.45 ug total RNA yielded TCR beta cDNA. Libraries for TCR beta were built through three nested multiplex PCR rounds, which together made up a slightly modified ARM-PCR procedure. Both of the initial two PCR rounds ran for approximately 11 cycles and employed TRBV1-TRBV30 forward primers alongside a C-beta reverse primer. TCRdb fed the multiplex PCR reads into MiXCR, producing one record per CDR3 protein. Of hundreds of thousands of distinct CDR3 sequences listed, 65% are singletons. They got blood RNA out of unsorted whole blood and also pulled out germline DNA. Sequenced material: peripheral blood. The receptors here all came from a man aged 35 to 55 with primary liver carcinoma and hepatitis B virus infection.

The chain links TRBV6-5 to TRBJ2-2; possible D gene TRBD1, 6 bases. The germline gives CDR1 MNHEY, CDR2 SVGAGI. The CDR3 spans 14 residues. V was trimmed by 6 bases and J by 4 bases, leaving 12 bases between them. The CDR3 bases are TGTGCCAGCAGAGGGACATGGTGCACCGGGGAGCTGTTTTTT. Translated: CASRGTWCTGELFF.

The sample holds one count of this clonotype. A read error is possible here, since a much larger clone lies one base away. The chain uses TRBV5-6 and TRBJ2-1; TRBD2 is a possible D gene (6 bases). Germline CDR1 is SGHDT and CDR2 is YYEEEE. The CDR3 sequence is 11 residues long. For the CDR3, the DNA is TGTGTCAGCAGCATAGCGGTTGAGCAGTTCTTC. The encoded protein is CVSSIAVEQFF.

This clonotype has just one count. This clone may be a read error of a much larger clone one base away. This CDR3 is CAISEAMSTDTQYF. The CDR3 nucleotides read TGTGCCATCAGTGAGGCTATGAGCACAGATACGCAGTATTTT. The rearrangement joins TRBV10-3 to TRBJ2-3; D is unclear. Per the germline V gene, CDR1 is ENHRY and CDR2 is SYGVKD. V lost 2 bases, J lost 0 bases, and 6 bases lay in between. CDR3 size: 14 residues.

This clonotype appeared a few times. This chain uses TRBV5-5 with TRBJ2-1, with 7 nucleotides matching TRBD1. The CDR3 is made up of 14 amino acids. Germline CDR1 reads SGHKS; CDR2 reads YYEKEE (reference sequence). V shed 4 bases and J 8 bases; nucleotides not matched to a gene: 9. The CDR3 DNA sequence: TGTGCCAGCAGCACTGACAGGGTTCTGGATGAGCAGTTCTTC. Translation gives CASSTDRVLDEQFF.

This chain joins TRBV6-1 and TRBJ2-7, with TRBD1 identical over 7 bases. V trimming: 5 bases; J trimming: 7 bases; junction bases outside the gene matches: 11. Germline values: CDR1 MNHNS, CDR2 SASEGT. CDR3 length: 14 amino acids. The CDR3 coding sequence is TGTGCCAGCAGTAGGGACCAGGCACAGGGGGAGCAGTACTTC. It codes for CASSRDQAQGEQYF.

Points on this clonotype: At one of its ends the junction is not consistent with the germline gene, which may arise from a read error. The chain has TRBV2 and TRBJ1-5, with a possible D match to TRBD1 (6 bases). Looked up from germline, CDR1 is SNHLY and CDR2 is FYNNEI. This CDR3 has 14 residues. The CDR3 nucleotides read TGTGCCAGCAGCGAAGGGGGTAGTCGACAGCCCCAGCATTTT. This translates into CASSEGGSRQPQHF.

This chain uses TRBV24-1 with TRBJ2-1; weak D call: TRBD1 (5 bases). V gave up 5 bases and J gave up 4 bases, with 20 bases separating them. The length of the CDR3 is 17 residues. In germline, CDR1 is KGHDR, CDR2 SFDVKD. The CDR3 loop is CATSGSSGAGLYNEQFF. The CDR3 nucleotides are TGTGCCACCAGTGGCTCCAGTGGGGCAGGGTTGTACAATGAGCAGTTCTTC.

This clonotype was seen once. At one boundary the junction diverges from the germline segment, which might be a read error. The rearrangement uses TRBV19 and TRBJ2-5, with 11 positions matching TRBD2. The CDR3 spans 16 residues. Germline-derived CDR1 and CDR2 are LNHDA and SQIVND (reference sequence). This CDR3 is CASSPGLAANQETQYF. CDR3 sequence (DNA): TGTGCCAGTAGTCCGGGACTAGCGGCTAATCAAGAGACCCAATACTTC.